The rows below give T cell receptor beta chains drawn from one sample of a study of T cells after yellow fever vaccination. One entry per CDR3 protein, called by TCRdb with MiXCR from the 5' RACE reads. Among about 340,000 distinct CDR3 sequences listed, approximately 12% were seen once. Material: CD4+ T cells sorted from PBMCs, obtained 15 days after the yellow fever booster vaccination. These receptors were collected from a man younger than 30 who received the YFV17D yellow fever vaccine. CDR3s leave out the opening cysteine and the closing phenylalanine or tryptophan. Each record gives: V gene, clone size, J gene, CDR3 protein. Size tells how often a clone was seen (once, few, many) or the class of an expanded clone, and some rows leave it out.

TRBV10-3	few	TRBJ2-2	AIIGQPNTGELF
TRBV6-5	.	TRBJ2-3	ASSYPRGREGANTQY
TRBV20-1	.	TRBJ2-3	SARVRPSDTQY
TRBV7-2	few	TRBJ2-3	ASSGLDSTDTQY
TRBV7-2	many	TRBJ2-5	ASSSTGSQETQY
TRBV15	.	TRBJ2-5	ATSRDPGEETQY
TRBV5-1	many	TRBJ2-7	ASGVYEQY
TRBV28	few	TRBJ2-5	ASSPRDLRRETQY
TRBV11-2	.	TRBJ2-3	ASSLDTQDH
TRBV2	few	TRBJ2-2	ASSESGAHTGELF
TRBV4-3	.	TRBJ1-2	ASSQGQGANYGYT
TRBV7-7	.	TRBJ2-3	ASSGTVGTDTQY
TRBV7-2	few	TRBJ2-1	ASSFISGDYNEQF
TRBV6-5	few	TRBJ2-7	ASSYSAGGSYEQY
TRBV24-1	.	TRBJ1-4	ATSSGRRGATNEKLF
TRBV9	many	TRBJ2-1	ASSLTSGLFYNEQF
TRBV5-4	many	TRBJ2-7	ASSRDRGEQY
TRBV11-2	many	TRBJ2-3	ASSQTSGGVTDTQY
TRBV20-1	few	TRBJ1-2	SVTIRDIPLEGYT
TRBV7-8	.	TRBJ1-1	ASSPDRVGTEAF
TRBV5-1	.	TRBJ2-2	ASSPSRELF
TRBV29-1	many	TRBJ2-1	SVGDRGSYNEQF
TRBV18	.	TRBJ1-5	ASSPTRAGSLQNQPQH
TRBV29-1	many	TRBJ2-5	SVGVGGPYQETQY
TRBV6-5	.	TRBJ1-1	ASSPAGGSNTEAF
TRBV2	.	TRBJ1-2	ASTPSYVGYT
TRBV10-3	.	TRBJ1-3	AISYRKNSGNTIY
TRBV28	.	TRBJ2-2	ASSLRAAFNTGELF
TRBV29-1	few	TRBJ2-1	SVGRLALFDEQF
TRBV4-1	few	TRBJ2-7	ASSQRVLAGYEQY
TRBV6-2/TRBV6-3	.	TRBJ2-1	ASSQGQLGQF
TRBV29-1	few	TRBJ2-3	SVEDSTDTQY
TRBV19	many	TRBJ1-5	ASSLDRDQPQH
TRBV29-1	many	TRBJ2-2	SATTGLTGELF
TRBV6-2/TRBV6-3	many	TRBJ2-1	ATEVGTNNEQF
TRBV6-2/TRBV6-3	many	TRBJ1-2	ASKQSGYGYT
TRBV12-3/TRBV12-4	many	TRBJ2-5	ASRPTGRGDSVSQY
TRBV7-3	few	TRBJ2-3	ASSLNAQGTDTQY
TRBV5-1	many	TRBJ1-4	ASSMGTADEKLF
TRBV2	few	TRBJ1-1	ASRLGHPNTEAF
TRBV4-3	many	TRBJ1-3	ASSQDQSWASGNTIY
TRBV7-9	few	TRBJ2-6	ASGVSGLNSGANVLT
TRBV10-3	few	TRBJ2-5	AIGQGGETQY
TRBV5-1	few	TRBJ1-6	ASSFTGDSYNSPLH
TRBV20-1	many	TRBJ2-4	SVPTSKNIQY
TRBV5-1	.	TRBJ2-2	ASSFLPQRGNTGELF
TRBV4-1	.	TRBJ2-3	ASSRELTQY
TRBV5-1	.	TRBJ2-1	ASSQRLAGGDLEKQF
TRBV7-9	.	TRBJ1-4	ASSSVSEKLF
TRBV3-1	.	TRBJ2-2	ASSYRSANTGELF
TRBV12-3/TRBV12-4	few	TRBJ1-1	ANPGLQGAAF